The 24 T cell receptor beta chains listed next were all sequenced from one sample in a study of T cells in Graves' hyperthyroidism and ophthalmopathy. Amplified TCR beta CDR3 regions derived from RNA transcripts. Carried out on the TCR CDR3, a first-round RT-PCR used the HTBI primer set. TCRdb itself ran the multiplex PCR reads through MiXCR, one entry per CDR3 protein. The data hold about 370,000 distinct CDR3 sequences, with 15% observed a single time. Material: blood. Every receptor here comes from a woman aged 55-75 years with Graves' ophthalmopathy.

This clonotype came up many times. The chain recombines TRBV12-3 or TRBV12-4 with TRBJ2-2; D is uncertain. The CDR3 contains 14 residues. Between the trimmed V and J ends, which lost 4 bases and 4 bases, there was a span of 10 bases. The CDR3 nucleotides are TGTGCCAGCAGTTCCCGCAGGTTCACCGGGGAGCTGTTTTTT. Amino acids: CASSSRRFTGELFF.

This clonotype was detected ten times or more. The chain combines TRBV6-1 with TRBJ2-5; 7 positions match TRBD1. The CDR3 extends over 17 amino acids. Trimming at V came to 6 bases and at J to 1 base, leaving 14 bases not matched to a gene. Germline V gives CDR1 MNHNS, CDR2 SASEGT. For the CDR3, the DNA is TGTGCCAGCAGCAAAAACACAGGGGTCGGCAGCCAAGAGACCCAGTACTTC. This sequence encodes CASSKNTGVGSQETQYF.

This rearrangement joins TRBV5-4 to TRBJ1-6; 8 bases match TRBD1. Germline CDR1 and CDR2: SGHNT and YYREEE (reference sequence). The CDR3 covers 14 residues. V dropped 0 bases and J dropped 10; count of bases not matched to a gene: 3. The chain's CDR3 is CASSLAQGESPLHF. The DNA for the CDR3 is TGTGCCAGCAGCTTGGCACAGGGGGAATCACCCCTCCACTTT.

This clonotype was detected ten times or more. This chain connects TRBV12-3 or TRBV12-4 to TRBJ2-5; 8 bases agree with TRBD2. V lost 3 bases, J lost 5 bases, and 14 bases stayed unmatched. There are 17 residues in the CDR3. The CDR3 bases are TGTGCCAGCAGTTTCATCGTAGTGGGGCAGCGGGGGGAGACCCAGTACTTC. Translating it yields CASSFIVVGQRGETQYF.

This clonotype was seen many times. The chain is built from TRBV20-1 and TRBJ2-1, with D perhaps TRBD2 (6 bases). The CDR3 length is 13 residues. CDR1 and CDR2 (germline): DFQATT, SNEGSKA (reference sequence). V shed 5 bases and J shed 2 bases, with 10 bases lying between them. The CDR3 region is CSASGLPYNEQFF. The CDR3 coding sequence is TGCAGTGCTTCCGGACTACCCTACAATGAGCAGTTCTTC.

J is TRBJ2-7 and V is TRBV27, with 11 bases that match TRBD2. Losses at the gene ends were 6 bases for V and 4 bases for J; bases not matched to a gene: 5. From germline, CDR1 is MNHEY and CDR2 SMNVEV (reference sequence). The CDR3 totals 14 residues. CDR3 sequence (DNA): TGTGCCAGCAGACCTAGCGGGAGGTTGTACGAGCAGTACTTC. Protein product: CASRPSGRLYEQYF.

This clonotype was seen many times. The chain couples TRBV2 to TRBJ2-3; 7 bases align to TRBD2. The germline V gene has CDR1 SNHLY and CDR2 FYNNEI. This CDR3 is built from 14 residues. V lost 7 bases, J lost 0 bases, and 4 bases stayed unmatched. CDR3 nucleotide sequence: TGTGCCAGCACGGCGGGAGTTAGCACAGATACGCAGTATTTT. It encodes CASTAGVSTDTQYF. The full variable domain, its missing parts supplied by reference TRBV2 and TRBJ2-3, is EPEVTQTPSHQVTQMGQEVILRCVPISNHLYFYWYRQILGQKVEFLVSFYNNEISEKSEIFDDQFSVERPDGSNFTLKIRSTKLEDSAMYFCASTAGVSTDTQYFGPGTRLTVL.

This clonotype was detected many times. This chain joins TRBV12-3 or TRBV12-4 and TRBJ2-7, with 9 bases matching TRBD1. V dropped 5 bases and J dropped 6; count of bases not matched to a gene: 5. This CDR3 has 13 amino acids. The DNA of the CDR3 is TGTGCCAGCAGTCCAACGGACAGGGGCGAGCAGTACTTC. Amino acids: CASSPTDRGEQYF.

This clonotype appeared a few times. The chain is built from TRBV7-9 and TRBJ2-3, with 7 bases lining up with TRBD1. The CDR3 covers 14 residues. Germline trimming cut 4 bases from V and 4 bases from J; bases unmatched to any gene: 5. The germline CDR1 and CDR2 sequences are SEHNR and FQNEAQ (reference sequence). CDR3 protein: CASSSGQLADTQYF. Here the CDR3 DNA reads TGTGCCAGCAGCTCGGGACAGTTAGCAGATACGCAGTATTTT.

This clonotype was seen at least ten times. The chain links TRBV5-1 to TRBJ2-3, with D perhaps matching TRBD2 (5 bases). The V and J ends lost 1 base and 2 bases respectively, with 11 bases between them. Germline V CDR1 and CDR2: SGHRS, YFSETQ. This CDR3 is 15 amino acids long. The CDR3 protein is CASSLFVGITDTQYF. The CDR3 nucleotides are TGCGCCAGCAGCTTGTTTGTCGGGATCACAGATACGCAGTATTTT.

The table lists this clonotype with many counts. V and J are TRBV5-1 and TRBJ2-6, with D unresolved. Trimming removed 0 bases from V and 5 bases from J, with 12 bases in between. Germline CDR1 reads SGHRS; CDR2 reads YFSETQ. The CDR3 is 16 amino acids. CDR3 in amino acids: CASSLGLPYWANVLTF. DNA for the CDR3: TGCGCCAGCAGCTTGGGACTCCCCTATTGGGCCAACGTCCTGACTTTC.

This clonotype was detected a few times. The chain has TRBV9 and TRBJ1-1; maybe TRBD1 (5 bases). Trimming took 3 bases from V and 4 from J, leaving 16 bases between them. This CDR3 has 15 amino acids. Germline V lookup: CDR1 SGDLS, CDR2 YYNGEE. The CDR3 is CASSAGTLKGTEAFF. CDR3 sequence (DNA): TGTGCCAGCAGCGCGGGGACTTTAAAGGGCACTGAAGCTTTCTTT.

The table lists this clonotype with many counts. This sequence joins TRBV7-9 and TRBJ2-3; possibly TRBD2 for D (5 bases). From germline, CDR1 is SEHNR and CDR2 FQNEAQ (reference sequence). The CDR3 covers 14 residues. Trimming removed 7 bases at V and 2 bases at J, with 13 bases between. The CDR3 spells CASTEARVTDTQYF. CDR3 nucleotide sequence: TGTGCCAGCACGGAGGCGAGGGTCACAGATACGCAGTATTTT.

This clonotype was seen repeatedly, ten times or more. The gene calls are TRBV2 and TRBJ2-7; 11 nucleotides agree with TRBD2. The junction had 2 bases not matched to a gene; V was cut back by 1 base and J by 0 bases. This CDR3 has 16 residues. Germline V CDR1 and CDR2: SNHLY, FYNNEI. The CDR3 DNA sequence: TGTGCCAGCAGTGAAGGGACTAGCGGGTTCTCCTACGAGCAGTACTTC. Protein product: CASSEGTSGFSYEQYF.

This clonotype came up many times. The gene calls are TRBV12-3 or TRBV12-4 and TRBJ2-1; perhaps TRBD1 as D (6 bases). The CDR3 sequence is 16 residues long. Between the trimmed V and J ends, which lost 2 bases and 4 bases, there was a span of 15 bases. The CDR3, as DNA: TGTGCCAGCAGTTTAAGGCAGGGGAGCGGTTACAATGAGCAGTTCTTC. The encoded protein is CASSLRQGSGYNEQFF.

This clonotype was observed a few times. The rearrangement joins TRBV20-1 to TRBJ2-1, with TRBD2 identical over 13 bases. Losses at the gene ends were 3 bases for V and 6 bases for J; bases not matched to a gene: 8. CDR3 size: 16 residues. Germline V CDR1 and CDR2: DFQATT, SNEGSKA (reference sequence). CDR3 nucleotides: TGCAGTGCTAGGGGAACTAGCGGGAGGGCCATCAATGAGCAGTTCTTC. Its translation: CSARGTSGRAINEQFF.

The chain combines TRBV19 with TRBJ2-7, with D perhaps assigned TRBD1 or TRBD2 (5 bases each). This CDR3 comprises 13 residues. Germline-derived CDR1 and CDR2 are LNHDA and SQIVND (reference sequence). V was cut by 10 bases and J by 2 bases, with 15 bases left in between. The CDR3 DNA sequence: TGTGCCACCGCTCCCCGAGGGGCCTACGAGCAGTACTTC. Protein sequence: CATAPRGAYEQYF.

The gene calls are TRBV6-5 and TRBJ1-6, with a possible D match to TRBD1 (5 bases). The germline CDR1 and CDR2 sequences are MNHEY and SVGAGI. V lost 2 bases and J lost 10, with 12 bases in between. The CDR3 is 14 amino acids. The CDR3 DNA sequence: TGTGCCAGCAGTTACAGCAGGGAGGGCTCACCCCTCCACTTT. Encoded protein: CASSYSREGSPLHF.

There are many counts of this clonotype. V and J are TRBV9 and TRBJ1-1, with 9 bases aligning to TRBD1. Germline assignment: CDR1 SGDLS and CDR2 YYNGEE. V gave up 3 bases and J gave up 0 bases; unmatched junction bases: 3. The CDR3 is 15 residues long. The CDR3 nucleotides read TGTGCCAGCAGCGCCAGGGACAGGGTGAACACTGAAGCTTTCTTT. Protein sequence: CASSARDRVNTEAFF.

This clonotype was seen at least ten times. The chain is built from TRBV27 and TRBJ2-3; 10 nucleotides match TRBD2. The germline V gene has CDR1 MNHEY and CDR2 SMNVEV (reference sequence). This CDR3 contains 15 residues. V shed 6 bases, J shed 2 bases, and the junction held 5 bases outside the gene matches. The CDR3 spells CASSNGLAATDTQYF. For the CDR3, the DNA is TGTGCCAGCAGCAATGGACTAGCGGCCACAGATACGCAGTATTTT.

There are many counts of this clonotype. The chain combines TRBV10-3 with TRBJ2-5; D gene ambiguous. V was cut by 3 bases and J by 2 bases, with 7 bases left in between. CDR3 length equals 13 residues. CDR1 and CDR2 (germline): ENHRY, SYGVKD. The CDR3 reads CAISDPGQETQYF. For the CDR3, the DNA is TGTGCCATCAGTGACCCCGGGCAAGAGACCCAGTACTTC.

This clonotype was counted many times. This sequence joins TRBV6-5 and TRBJ1-1, with a weak D call TRBD1 (5 bases). The CDR3 contains 16 residues. Germline V gives CDR1 MNHEY, CDR2 SVGAGI. Between the trimmed V and J ends, which lost 0 bases and 0 bases, there was a span of 11 bases. The CDR3 sequence is CASSYSGGGMNTEAFF. DNA of the CDR3: TGTGCCAGCAGTTACTCGGGGGGAGGGATGAACACTGAAGCTTTCTTT.

V and J are TRBV5-5 and TRBJ1-1; 8 bases agree with TRBD1. After removal of 3 bases from V and 5 bases from J, the junction contained 6 bases not matched to a gene. Germline loops: CDR1 SGHKS, CDR2 YYEKEE (reference sequence). CDR3 size: 14 residues. The CDR3 here is CASSYRTGRTEAFF. In DNA, the CDR3 is TGTGCCAGCAGCTACCGGACAGGGAGAACTGAAGCTTTCTTT.

This clonotype has only a few counts. The V gene is TRBV20-1, the J gene TRBJ1-2, with TRBD1 as a possible D gene (6 bases). CDR3 length: 11 amino acids. Germline CDR1 reads DFQATT; CDR2 reads SNEGSKA (reference sequence). Deletions cut 5 bases from V and 6 bases from J, with 10 bases between. In nucleotides, the CDR3 is TGCAGTGCTGAGGACAGTGATGGCTACACCTTC. Its protein is CSAEDSDGYTF.